One and the same sample provided the 23 T cell receptor beta chains below, sequenced in a study of cytotoxic CD8 clonotypes in ibrutinib-treated CLL. TCRdb's table, derived via immunoSEQ multiplex PCR, lists solely in-frame clones and lacks some. Altogether 70,000 to 80,000 clones are present, 70% to 90% being singletons, with the ten largest covering more than 35%. The sequencing used PBMCs, collected after 24 months of ibrutinib treatment. The receptors come from a human donor with chronic lymphocytic leukemia.

J is TRBJ2-7 and V is TRBV19; TRBD2 agrees at 8 bases. Trimming removed 6 bases from V and 6 bases from J; junction bases left unmatched: 10. The CDR3 has 14 amino acids. CDR1 is LNHDA, CDR2 SQIVND, per germline (reference sequence). DNA of the CDR3: TGTGCCAGTAGAGGGAGGAGCGGGAGTCTCGAGCAGTACTTC. Protein product: CASRGRSGSLEQYF.

The chain links TRBV28 to TRBJ1-2; the D is unclear. V was cut by 3 bases and J by 8 bases, with 19 bases left in between. Germline values: CDR1 MDHEN, CDR2 SYDVKM. This CDR3 has 15 amino acids. CDR3 bases: TGTGCCAGCAGTTTGGCCCCGGAGAGGGCCGGAGGCTACACCTTC. This gives the protein CASSLAPERAGGYTF.

The V and J genes are TRBV5-1 and TRBJ2-3, with TRBD2 matching over 9 bases. The junction had 13 bases not matched to a gene; V was cut back by 2 bases and J by 0 bases. Germline V gene lookup returns CDR1 SGHRS and CDR2 YFSETQ. CDR3 size: 19 residues. CDR3 in amino acids: CASSLSPLSSGVSTDTQYF. Here the CDR3 DNA reads TGCGCCAGCAGCTTATCCCCTCTCTCTAGCGGGGTGAGCACAGATACGCAGTATTTT.

Written as DNA, the CDR3 is TGTGCCAGCAGTTCCAAAATCCGCCAGGGATGGAGCAATCAGCCCCAGCATTTT. Its translation is CASSSKIRQGWSNQPQHF. The chain recombines TRBV27 with TRBJ1-5; possibly TRBD1 for D (5 bases). With 4 bases removed from V and 1 base from J, the gap between germline ends came to 20 bases. Germline assignment: CDR1 MNHEY and CDR2 SMNVEV (reference sequence). The CDR3 runs to 18 residues.

This chain connects TRBV2 to TRBJ2-7; TRBD2 matches 7 bases. The germline CDR1 and CDR2 sequences are SNHLY and FYNNEI. This CDR3 has 15 amino acids. J gave up 3 bases and V 6 bases, and 11 bases lay outside the gene matches. DNA of the CDR3: TGTGCCAGCAGGGTCGAGCGGGGACGCAACTACGAGCAGTACTTC. It codes for CASRVERGRNYEQYF.

The chain uses TRBV5-1 and TRBJ1-3; D is unresolved. The CDR3 sequence is 14 residues long. In germline, CDR1 is SGHRS, CDR2 YFSETQ. With 4 bases removed from V and 2 bases from J, the gap between germline ends came to 10 bases. The CDR3 region has the DNA TGCGCCAGCAGCAGGGAGAGTACTGGAAACACCATATATTTT. This translates into CASSRESTGNTIYF.

The CDR3 protein is CAISDRGRESGDTQYF. In DNA form, the CDR3 reads TGTGCCATCAGTGACCGTGGGAGGGAGAGTGGAGATACGCAGTATTTT. V is TRBV10-3 and J is TRBJ2-3, with 7 positions matching TRBD2. This CDR3 is built from 16 residues. V lost 3 bases, J lost 5 bases, and 11 bases stayed unmatched. Germline V lookup: CDR1 ENHRY, CDR2 SYGVKD.

The chain couples TRBV2 to TRBJ2-6; D remains unclear. This CDR3 contains 17 residues. Germline assignment: CDR1 SNHLY and CDR2 FYNNEI. V lost 2 bases, J lost 2 bases, and 13 bases lay in between. The CDR3 reads CASSEFVDATGANVLTF. DNA for the CDR3: TGTGCCAGCAGTGAATTTGTGGATGCGACTGGGGCCAACGTCCTGACTTTC.

The chain couples TRBV29-1 to TRBJ1-2, with TRBD1 as a possible D gene (5 bases). Trimming pared 6 bases from V and 5 bases from J, leaving 13 bases between. The V gene's germline CDR1 is SQVTM and CDR2 ANQGSEA. The CDR3 totals 12 residues. The CDR3 bases are TGCAGCGTAAGACAGACCCCTTATGGCTACACCTTC. It yields the protein CSVRQTPYGYTF.

The chain carries TRBV30 and TRBJ2-7, with TRBD2 identical over 9 bases. After removal of 5 bases from V and 2 bases from J, the junction contained 13 bases not matched to a gene. CDR1 GTSNPN and CDR2 SVGIG come from the germline V gene (reference sequence). The CDR3 loop spans 16 amino acids. The CDR3: CAWSNLRLAETYEQYF. CDR3 DNA: TGTGCCTGGTCCAACCTTCGACTAGCGGAGACCTACGAGCAGTACTTC.

The CDR3 DNA sequence: TGTGCCAGCAGTTCCGCGGGACTAGCGGGAGGCTTCTCCTACGAGCAGTACTTC. Translating gives CASSSAGLAGGFSYEQYF. The chain couples TRBV28 to TRBJ2-7; TRBD2 matches at 15 bases. This CDR3 has 18 residues. Germline V gene sequence: CDR1 MDHEN, CDR2 SYDVKM. Unmatched junction bases numbered 7, after V lost 4 bases and J lost 0 bases.

The gene calls are TRBV11-2 and TRBJ2-2, with D perhaps matching TRBD2 (5 bases). Germline V lookup: CDR1 SGHAT, CDR2 FQNNGV. V lost 5 bases to trimming and J lost 6 bases, with 13 bases between them. This CDR3 spans 14 amino acids. This chain's CDR3 is CASSPRRGSGELFF. DNA of the CDR3: TGTGCCAGCAGCCCTCGCCGCGGGTCCGGGGAGCTGTTTTTT.

The chain carries TRBV19 and TRBJ2-6, with D unresolved. The CDR3 totals 15 residues. Trimming left V 4 bases short and J 0 bases short, with 7 bases between. CDR1 LNHDA and CDR2 SQIVND come from the germline V gene (reference sequence). The CDR3 sequence: CASSTDGSGANVLTF. CDR3 bases: TGTGCCAGTAGTACAGACGGCTCTGGGGCCAACGTCCTGACTTTC.

CDR3 residues: CASSYSNGGADTEAFF. The CDR3 DNA follows: TGTGCCAGCAGTTACTCGAATGGGGGGGCTGACACTGAAGCTTTCTTT. The chain uses TRBV6-5 and TRBJ1-1; D perhaps matches TRBD1 (6 bases). The CDR3 is 16 amino acids. The germline V and J ends were trimmed by 0 bases and 3 bases, with 14 bases remaining between them. Germline V gene sequence: CDR1 MNHEY, CDR2 SVGAGI.

V gene TRBV5-1 combines with J gene TRBJ2-1; D is unclear. V was trimmed by 0 bases and J by 3 bases, leaving 10 bases between them. The CDR3 is 15 amino acids. Germline V gene data show CDR1 as SGHRS and CDR2 as YFSETQ. In DNA, the CDR3 is TGCGCCAGCAGCTTGGCCGCAGGCTTCTACAATGAGCAGTTCTTC. Its translation: CASSLAAGFYNEQFF.

The chain combines TRBV7-6 with TRBJ1-1; D remains ambiguous. The germline V and J ends were trimmed by 5 bases and 0 bases, with 10 bases remaining between them. Germline lookup yields CDR1 SGHVS and CDR2 FNYEAQ. The CDR3 is made up of 14 amino acids. In DNA, the CDR3 is TGTGCCAGCAGCCCCCGGACGATGAACACTGAAGCTTTCTTT. Its translation: CASSPRTMNTEAFF.

The gene calls are TRBV27 and TRBJ1-5, with D uncertain. Trimming took 5 bases from V and 9 from J, leaving 14 bases between them. This CDR3 is built from 13 residues. Germline loops: CDR1 MNHEY, CDR2 SMNVEV (reference sequence). The DNA of the CDR3 is TGTGCCAGCAGTCGGGGAGATGCTTGGCCCCAGCATTTT. It specifies CASSRGDAWPQHF.

The rearrangement joins TRBV7-2 to TRBJ2-3, with 8 bases matching TRBD2. The V gene's germline CDR1 is SGHTA and CDR2 FQGNSA. V shed 3 bases, J shed 6 bases, and the junction held 2 bases outside the gene matches. CDR3 size: 13 residues. The CDR3 nucleotides read TGTGCCAGCAGCTTTAGCGGGAAGGATACGCAGTATTTT. It translates to CASSFSGKDTQYF.

V and J are TRBV18 and TRBJ2-2; D is unclear. V was cut by 4 bases and J by 5 bases, with 14 bases left in between. The CDR3 consists of 15 residues. Per germline, CDR1 KGHSH and CDR2 LQKENI. The CDR3 here is CASSLKAGRTGELFF. Here the CDR3 DNA reads TGTGCCAGCTCACTTAAGGCAGGCCGAACCGGGGAGCTGTTTTTT. Drawing the rest from reference TRBV18 and TRBJ2-2, the complete variable domain is NAGVMQNPRHLVRRRGQEARLRCSPMKGHSHVYWYRQLPEEGLKFMVYLQKENIIDESGMPKERFSAEFPKEGPSILRIQQVVRGDSAAYFCASSLKAGRTGELFFGEGSRLTVL.

The chain recombines TRBV30 with TRBJ1-1; D unclear. Trimming cost V 0 bases and J 1 base, with 12 bases left between them. CDR1 GTSNPN and CDR2 SVGIG come from the germline V gene (reference sequence). The CDR3 is 15 residues long. CDR3 region: CAWSVSLGPNTEAFF. CDR3 bases: TGTGCCTGGAGTGTAAGCCTTGGGCCGAACACTGAAGCTTTCTTT.

V and J are TRBV7-2 and TRBJ1-5; D may be TRBD1 (5 bases). The CDR3 has 16 amino acids. The V end was cut by 6 bases, the J end by 0 bases, with 15 bases between. Per germline, CDR1 SGHTA and CDR2 FQGNSA. CDR3 protein: CASRHTGGNSNQPQHF. The CDR3, as DNA: TGTGCCAGCAGGCATACAGGTGGAAATAGCAATCAGCCCCAGCATTTT.

V gene TRBV11-2 combines with J gene TRBJ2-7, with 10 bases fitting TRBD2. CDR3 length equals 14 residues. Germline CDR1 reads SGHAT; CDR2 reads FQNNGV. J lost 6 bases, V lost 5 bases, and 7 bases had no gene match. CDR3 nucleotides: TGTGCCAGCAGCCCAGCTAGCGGGAGTTCCGAGCAGTACTTC. Encoded protein: CASSPASGSSEQYF.

The chain joins TRBV5-6 to TRBJ1-1; TRBD1 might be the D (5 bases). CDR1 is SGHDT, CDR2 YYEEEE, per germline. Trimming took 4 bases from V and 1 from J, leaving 8 bases between them. The CDR3 is made up of 13 amino acids. The CDR3 reads CASSLTENTEAFF. For the CDR3, the DNA is TGTGCCAGCAGCCTGACAGAGAACACTGAAGCTTTCTTT.